This T cell receptor beta chain was sequenced during a study of preoperative IRX-2 immunotherapy in early breast cancer. Generated by immunoSEQ multiplex PCR, the TCRdb table keeps only in-frame clones and is missing some. Of 20,000 to 30,000 clones in the sample, approximately 92% were seen once. The treatment here: preoperative locoregional IRX-2 cytokine immunotherapy. This phase Ib study tested locoregional IRX-2 cytokine immunotherapy given before surgery. The germline V gene encodes CDR1 MRHNA and CDR2 SNTAGT. There are 15 residues in the CDR3. V was shortened by 6 bases and J by 3 bases, with 15 bases between the two germline ends.

Sequenced here: tumor tissue, sampled after IRX-2 immunotherapy. The chain combines TRBV6-4 with TRBJ2-1, with D possibly TRBD1 on 5 matching bases. The sequence came from a human donor with breast cancer. CDR3 amino acids: CASSLGAVNYNEQFF. For the CDR3, the DNA is TGTGCCAGCAGCCTAGGGGCGGTGAACTACAATGAGCAGTTCTTC.